The clone carrying this T cell receptor beta chain was counted at least ten times. Its antigen is undetermined. TCR beta libraries were built with iRepertoire HTBI primers and Arm-PCR of CDR3 regions. TCRdb passed the multiplex PCR reads through MiXCR, listing each CDR3 protein once. The sample consists of over 350,000 distinct CDR3 sequences, around 21% of them appearing once. This record belongs to a study of regulatory T cells in long-lasting Graves disease. Whole-study findings and limits: New patients shared about 880 public clonotypes, fewer than the roughly 2,600 shared by persistent patients. Examination was confined to peripheral blood, excluding thyroid tissue.

Documented time point: persistent/refractory GD, antithyroid drugs over 5 years with positive TRAb. PBMCs provided the RNA from which the TCR library was made. Guidelines of the American Thyroid Association were used to diagnose Graves' disease. Germline trimming cut 3 bases from V and 5 bases from J; bases unmatched to any gene: 7. This CDR3 is 15 amino acids long. Germline V gene lookup returns CDR1 MNHEY and CDR2 SVGAGI. The sequence was obtained from a female donor with Graves disease. Sequences were derived from peripheral blood mononuclear cells (PBMCs), sampled when the disease was refractory, from a patient treated with antithyroid drugs. The chain employs TRBV6-5 and TRBJ2-5; 9 nucleotides agree with TRBD2. The CDR3 DNA is TGTGCCAGCAGTTATTCAGCGGGAGGATCGGAGACCCAGTACTTC. This sequence encodes CASSYSAGGSETQYF.